Each of the 7 T cell receptor beta chains below was sequenced from the same sample in a study of vaccination and CD4 T cells after COVID-19. The Oncomine TCR Beta short-read assay was applied to DNA of cultured CD4+ T cells. TCRdb recomputed calls from the PCR reads with MiXCR, one row per CDR3 protein. The table shows 20,000 to 25,000 distinct CDR3 sequences, with roughly 33% occurring only once. Time point meaning: late sampling 161 to 241 days after vaccination in a few convalescent patients. Documented treatment: approximately nine-day PBMC culture with coronavirus spike peptide pools or control peptides (ViraFEST assay). Antigens for these TCRs are unknown. Sample: CD4+ T cells from blood, cultured in vitro, taken about 7 months after SARS-CoV-2 vaccination. Receptors originate from a human donor who had recovered from COVID-19.

This clonotype has a handful of counts. V gene TRBV20-1 combines with J gene TRBJ1-1; possible D gene TRBD1, 5 bases. V lost 3 bases and J lost 5, with 13 bases in between. The CDR3 covers 13 residues. CDR1 DFQATT and CDR2 SNEGSKA come from the germline V gene (reference sequence). The CDR3 sequence is CSASHGGGTEAFF. The CDR3 nucleotides read TGCAGTGCTAGTCACGGGGGGGGGACTGAAGCTTTCTTT.

The CDR3 DNA follows: TGTGCCAGCGGCCTGGGGACACCACCTGTGGGGGAGCTGTTTTTT. Translation gives CASGLGTPPVGELFF. The chain has TRBV2 and TRBJ2-2, with a possible D match to TRBD1 (6 bases). The CDR3 runs to 15 residues. The germline gives CDR1 SNHLY, CDR2 FYNNEI. The germline V and J ends were trimmed by 8 bases and 8 bases, with 21 bases remaining between them.

This clonotype was seen only a few times. The chain recombines TRBV28 with TRBJ1-5; 9 positions match TRBD1. J gave up 10 bases and V 8 bases, and 9 bases lay outside the gene matches. Germline CDR1 is MDHEN and CDR2 is SYDVKM. This CDR3 has 13 residues. In DNA form, the CDR3 reads TGTGCCAGCCGAACGGGACAGGGTCGACCCCAGCATTTT. Its protein product is CASRTGQGRPQHF.

This clonotype came up a few times. The J gene is TRBJ2-5, the V gene TRBV7-2, with 8 bases that match TRBD2. Trimming removed 2 bases from V and 6 bases from J; junction bases left unmatched: 14. Germline assignment: CDR1 SGHTA and CDR2 FQGNSA. This CDR3 is built from 17 residues. The CDR3 is CASSLRMTGGPGKTQYF. CDR3 sequence (DNA): TGTGCCAGCAGCTTACGAATGACGGGGGGGCCCGGGAAGACCCAGTACTTC.

The V and J genes are TRBV29-1 and TRBJ2-7, with a possible D match to TRBD1 (6 bases). CDR3 length: 13 residues. The germline V gene encodes CDR1 SQVTM and CDR2 ANQGSEA. Trimming took off 7 bases at V and 3 bases at J, with 16 bases between the two ends. CDR3 in DNA: TGCAGCGCTTTTCCTTCGACAGGCTACGAGCAGTACTTC. Its translation: CSAFPSTGYEQYF.

The chain combines TRBV11-2 with TRBJ2-3; unclear D gene. This CDR3 region has 14 residues. The V gene lost 0 bases and the J gene lost 4 bases, with 8 bases spanning the gap. The germline gives CDR1 SGHAT, CDR2 FQNNGV. The CDR3 reads CASSLDGIADTQYF. The CDR3 region has the DNA TGTGCCAGCAGCTTAGATGGGATAGCAGATACGCAGTATTTT.

This clonotype has only a few counts. The V gene is TRBV20-1, the J gene TRBJ2-3, with a possible D match to TRBD2 (5 bases). V lost 2 bases to trimming and J lost 4 bases, with 16 bases between them. The germline V gene encodes CDR1 DFQATT and CDR2 SNEGSKA (reference sequence). This CDR3 has 15 residues. The CDR3 loop is CSARFLAGPPDTQYF. The CDR3 coding sequence is TGCAGTGCTAGATTCCTAGCTGGTCCACCAGATACGCAGTATTTT.